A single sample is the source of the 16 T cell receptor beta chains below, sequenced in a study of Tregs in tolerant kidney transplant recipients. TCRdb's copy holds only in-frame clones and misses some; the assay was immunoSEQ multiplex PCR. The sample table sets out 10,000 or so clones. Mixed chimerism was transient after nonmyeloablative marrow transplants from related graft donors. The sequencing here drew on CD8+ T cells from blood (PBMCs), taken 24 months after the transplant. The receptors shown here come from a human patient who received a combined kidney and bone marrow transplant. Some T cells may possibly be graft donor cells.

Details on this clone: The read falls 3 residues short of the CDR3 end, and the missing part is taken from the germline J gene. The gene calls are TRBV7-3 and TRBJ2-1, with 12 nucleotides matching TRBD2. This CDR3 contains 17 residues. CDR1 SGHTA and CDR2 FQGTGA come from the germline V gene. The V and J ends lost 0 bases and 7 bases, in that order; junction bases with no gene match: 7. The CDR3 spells CASSLTAASGRVNEQFF. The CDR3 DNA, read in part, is TGTGCCAGCAGCTTAACGGCGGCTAGCGGGAGGGTTAATGAG.

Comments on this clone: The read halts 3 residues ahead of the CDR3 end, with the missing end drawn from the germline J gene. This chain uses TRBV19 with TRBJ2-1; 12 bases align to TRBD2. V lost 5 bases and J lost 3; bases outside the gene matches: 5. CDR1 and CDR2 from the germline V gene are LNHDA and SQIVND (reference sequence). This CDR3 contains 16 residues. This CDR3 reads CASSPGLAGHYNEQFF. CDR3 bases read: TGTGCCAGTAGTCCAGGACTAGCGGGGCACTACAATGAG.

CDR3: CASTRTGFYTGELFF. The DNA read from the CDR3 is TGTGCCAGCACACGAACAGGTTTTTACACCGGGGAG. The chain links TRBV5-4 to TRBJ2-2, with a weak D call TRBD1 (5 bases). The missing CDR3 end, 3 residues past where the read stops, is filled in from the germline J gene. Per germline, CDR1 SGHNT and CDR2 YYREEE (reference sequence). Between the trimmed V and J ends, which lost 6 bases and 3 bases, there was a span of 15 bases. The CDR3 totals 15 residues.

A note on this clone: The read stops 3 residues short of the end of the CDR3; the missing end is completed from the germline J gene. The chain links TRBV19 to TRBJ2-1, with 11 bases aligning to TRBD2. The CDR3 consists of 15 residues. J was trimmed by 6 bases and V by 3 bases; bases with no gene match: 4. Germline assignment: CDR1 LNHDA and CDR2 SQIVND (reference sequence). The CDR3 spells CASSMGSGRGNEQFF. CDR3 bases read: TGTGCCAGTAGTATGGGTAGCGGGAGGGGCAATGAG. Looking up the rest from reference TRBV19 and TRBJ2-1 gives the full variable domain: DGGITQSPKYLFRKEGQNVTLSCEQNLNHDAMYWYRQDPGQGLRLIYYSQIVNDFQKGDIAEGYSVSREKKESFPLTVTSAQKNPTAFYLCASSMGSGRGNEQFFGPGTRLTVL.

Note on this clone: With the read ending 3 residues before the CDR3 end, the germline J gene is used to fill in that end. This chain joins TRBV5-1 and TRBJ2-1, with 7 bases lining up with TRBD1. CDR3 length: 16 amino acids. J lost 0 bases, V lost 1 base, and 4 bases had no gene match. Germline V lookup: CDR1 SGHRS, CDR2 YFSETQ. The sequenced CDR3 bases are TGCGCCAGCAGCTTGACAGGGGACAGCTCCTACAATGAG. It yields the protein CASSLTGDSSYNE. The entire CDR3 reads CASSLTGDSSYNEQFF.

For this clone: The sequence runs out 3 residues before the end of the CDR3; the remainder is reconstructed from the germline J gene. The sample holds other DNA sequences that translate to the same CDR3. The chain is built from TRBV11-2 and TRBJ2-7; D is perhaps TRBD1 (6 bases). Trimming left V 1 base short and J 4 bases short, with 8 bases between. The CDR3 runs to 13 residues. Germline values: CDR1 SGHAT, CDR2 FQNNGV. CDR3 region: CASSLVGGYEQYF. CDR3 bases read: TGTGCCAGCAGCTTAGTAGGGGGTTACGAG.

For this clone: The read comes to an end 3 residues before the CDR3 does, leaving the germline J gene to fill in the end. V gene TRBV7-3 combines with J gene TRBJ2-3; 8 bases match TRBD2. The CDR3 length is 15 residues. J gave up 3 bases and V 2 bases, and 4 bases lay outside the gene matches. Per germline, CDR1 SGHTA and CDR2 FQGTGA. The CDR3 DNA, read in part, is TGTGCCAGCAGCTTAGTAGCGGGAATTACAGATACG. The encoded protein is CASSLVAGITDT. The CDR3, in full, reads CASSLVAGITDTQYF. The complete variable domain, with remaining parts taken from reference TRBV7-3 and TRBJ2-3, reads GAGVSQTPSNKVTEKGKYVELRCDPISGHTALYWYRQSLGQGPEFLIYFQGTGAADDSGLPNDRFFAVRPEGSVSTLKIQRTERGDSAVYLCASSLVAGITDTQYFGPGTRLTVL.

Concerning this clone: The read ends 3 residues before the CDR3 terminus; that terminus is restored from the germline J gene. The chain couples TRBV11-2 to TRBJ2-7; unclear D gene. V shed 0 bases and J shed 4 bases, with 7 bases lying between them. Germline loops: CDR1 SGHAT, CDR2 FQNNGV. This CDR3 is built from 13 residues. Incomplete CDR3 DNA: TGTGCCAGCAGCTTAGATTTTCGGTACGAG. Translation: CASSLDFRYE. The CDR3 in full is CASSLDFRYEQYF.

The chain's CDR3 is CASRDTSGVNYEQYF. The CDR3 bases that were read are TGTGCCAGCAGAGATACTAGCGGGGTTAACTACGAG. The V and J genes are TRBV2 and TRBJ2-7; 10 bases align to TRBD2. With the read ending 3 residues before the CDR3 end, the germline J gene is used to fill in that end. V was pared by 6 bases and J by 3 bases, with 8 bases of the junction left unmatched. Germline V gives CDR1 SNHLY, CDR2 FYNNEI. This CDR3 spans 15 amino acids.

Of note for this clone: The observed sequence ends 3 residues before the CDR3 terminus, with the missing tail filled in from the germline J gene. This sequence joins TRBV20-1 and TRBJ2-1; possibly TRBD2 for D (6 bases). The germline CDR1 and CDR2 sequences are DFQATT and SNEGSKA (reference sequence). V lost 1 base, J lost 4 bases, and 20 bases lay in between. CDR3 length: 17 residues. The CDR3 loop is CSARGWGGLHQYNEQFF. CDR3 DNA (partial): TGCAGTGCTAGAGGCTGGGGAGGACTCCACCAGTACAATGAG.

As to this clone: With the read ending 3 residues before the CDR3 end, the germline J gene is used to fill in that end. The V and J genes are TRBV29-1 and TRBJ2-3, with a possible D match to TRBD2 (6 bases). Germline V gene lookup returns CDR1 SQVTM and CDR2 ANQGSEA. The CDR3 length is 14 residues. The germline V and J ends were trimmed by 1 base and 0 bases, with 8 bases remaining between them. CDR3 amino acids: CSVEGGESTDTQYF. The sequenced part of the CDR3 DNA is TGCAGCGTTGAAGGGGGGGAAAGCACAGATACG.

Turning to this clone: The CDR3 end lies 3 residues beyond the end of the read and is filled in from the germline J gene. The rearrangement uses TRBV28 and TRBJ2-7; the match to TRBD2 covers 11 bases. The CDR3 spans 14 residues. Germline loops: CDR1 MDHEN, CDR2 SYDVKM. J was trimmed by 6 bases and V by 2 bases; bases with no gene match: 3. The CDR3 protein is CASSLTGTSGEQYF. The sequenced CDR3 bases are TGTGCCAGCAGTTTAACCGGGACTAGCGGCGAG.

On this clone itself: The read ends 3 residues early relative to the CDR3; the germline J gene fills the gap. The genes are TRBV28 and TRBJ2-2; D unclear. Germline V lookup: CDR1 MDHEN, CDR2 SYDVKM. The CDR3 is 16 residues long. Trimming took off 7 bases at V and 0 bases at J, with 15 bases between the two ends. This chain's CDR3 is CASMTPYIPNTGELFF. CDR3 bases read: TGTGCCAGCATGACTCCTTACATTCCGAACACCGGGGAG.

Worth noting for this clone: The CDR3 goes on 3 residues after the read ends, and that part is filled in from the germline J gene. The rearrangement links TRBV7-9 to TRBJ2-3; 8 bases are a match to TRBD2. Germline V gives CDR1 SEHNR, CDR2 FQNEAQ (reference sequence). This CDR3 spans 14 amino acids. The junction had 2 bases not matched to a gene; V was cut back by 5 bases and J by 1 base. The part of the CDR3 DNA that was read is TGTGCCAGCAGCATGGGACTAGGCACAGATACG. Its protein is CASSMGLGTDT. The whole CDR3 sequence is CASSMGLGTDTQYF.

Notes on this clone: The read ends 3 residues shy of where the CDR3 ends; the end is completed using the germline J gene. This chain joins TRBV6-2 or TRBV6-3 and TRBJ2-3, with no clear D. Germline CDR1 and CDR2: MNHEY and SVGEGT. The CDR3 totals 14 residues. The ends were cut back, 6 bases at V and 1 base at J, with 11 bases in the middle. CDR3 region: CASRGLGGTDTQYF. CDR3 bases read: TGTGCCAGCAGGGGTCTAGGAGGCACAGATACG.

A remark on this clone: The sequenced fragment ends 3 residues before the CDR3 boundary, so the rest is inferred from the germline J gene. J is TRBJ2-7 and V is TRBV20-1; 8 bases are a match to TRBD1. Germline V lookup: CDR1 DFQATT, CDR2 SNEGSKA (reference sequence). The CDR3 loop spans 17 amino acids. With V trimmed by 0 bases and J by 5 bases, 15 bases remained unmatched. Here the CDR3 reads CSARDSQGAFFLDEQYF. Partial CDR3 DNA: TGCAGTGCTAGAGATAGCCAGGGGGCCTTCTTCCTTGACGAG.